This entry lists 18 T cell receptor beta chains sequenced from one sample in a study of blood T cell repertoires in COVID-19. Libraries were prepared by immunoSEQ multiplex PCR; TCRdb keeps only in-frame clonotypes and omits some of them. The profile shows some 350,000 clones, approximately 91% of them singletons. Sample: peripheral blood. All receptors derive from a woman aged 65 to 85 with COVID-19, enrolled during active disease.

The chain recombines TRBV28 with TRBJ1-2; D remains unclear. The germline CDR1 and CDR2 sequences are MDHEN and SYDVKM. Between the trimmed V and J ends, which lost 2 bases and 7 bases, there was a span of 14 bases. This CDR3 has 14 residues. CDR3 sequence reads: CASSLEGEWGGYTF. The CDR3 coding sequence is TGTGCCAGCAGTTTAGAGGGTGAATGGGGTGGCTACACCTTC.

The gene calls are TRBV24-1 and TRBJ1-5, with D perhaps TRBD1 (5 bases). This CDR3 spans 15 amino acids. Germline V lookup: CDR1 KGHDR, CDR2 SFDVKD. V lost 4 bases and J 2 bases, leaving 11 bases between the germline ends. The CDR3 reads CATSEPGTRNQPQHF. The CDR3 bases are TGTGCCACCAGTGAGCCAGGGACTCGCAATCAGCCCCAGCATTTT.

This rearrangement joins TRBV6-2 or TRBV6-3 to TRBJ2-7; perhaps TRBD2 as D (6 bases). V was pared by 6 bases and J by 0 bases, with 15 bases between. In germline, CDR1 is MNHEY, CDR2 SVGEGT. There are 15 residues in the CDR3. CDR3: CASSKAGQDSYEQYF. In DNA form, the CDR3 reads TGTGCCAGCAGCAAGGCGGGGCAGGACTCCTACGAGCAGTACTTC.

V is TRBV10-2 and J is TRBJ1-1; D is ambiguous. The germline V gene has CDR1 WSHSY and CDR2 SAAADI. V lost 6 bases and J lost 2, with 4 bases in between. The CDR3 consists of 11 residues. The CDR3, as DNA: TGCGCCAGCAGGCTAAACACTGAAGCTTTCTTT. Its protein is CASRLNTEAFF.

Here the CDR3 DNA reads TGTGCCAGCAGCTTAGACAGCCCATATGGCTACACCTTC. Translating gives CASSLDSPYGYTF. This chain connects TRBV7-2 to TRBJ1-2, with D hard to call. From germline, CDR1 is SGHTA and CDR2 FQGNSA. CDR3 length: 13 residues. The V end lost 1 base, the J end lost 5 bases, and 8 bases lay between the germline ends.

This clone occurred a few times. The chain has TRBV23-1 and TRBJ1-5; 11 nucleotides match TRBD1. TRBV23-1 is reported as an ORF; its role is uncertain. J was trimmed by 2 bases and V by 4 bases; bases with no gene match: 13. The CDR3 length is 19 residues. The CDR3 nucleotides are TGCGCCAGCAGTCGACAGGACAGGGGGCACGTGGAGGGCAATCAGCCCCAGCATTTT. Translated: CASSRQDRGHVEGNQPQHF.

The chain carries TRBV11-2 and TRBJ2-2, with D unclear. The CDR3 spans 13 residues. V lost 3 bases and J lost 6, with 8 bases in between. Germline V lookup: CDR1 SGHAT, CDR2 FQNNGV. CDR3 in amino acids: CASSFLGSGELFF. As DNA, the CDR3 is TGTGCCAGCAGCTTTCTAGGTTCCGGGGAGCTGTTTTTT.

The chain couples TRBV27 to TRBJ1-1; the D is unclear. Trimming shortened V by 1 base and J by 12 bases, and 12 bases separated the two germline ends. Germline loops: CDR1 MNHEY, CDR2 SMNVEV (reference sequence). This CDR3 is built from 12 residues. The CDR3: CASSLFGERTFF. The DNA of the CDR3 is TGTGCCAGCAGTTTATTCGGGGAGAGAACTTTCTTT.

This chain uses TRBV19 with TRBJ1-2; D might be TRBD1 (6 bases). The ends were cut back, 10 bases at V and 2 bases at J, with 11 bases in the middle. This CDR3 comprises 12 residues. Germline V lookup: CDR1 LNHDA, CDR2 SQIVND (reference sequence). CDR3 bases: TGTGCCACCGCCGGACAGAACTATGGCTACACCTTC. Translation gives CATAGQNYGYTF.

The chain couples TRBV5-1 to TRBJ2-7, with TRBD1 as a possible D gene (6 bases). Trimming left V 5 bases short and J 6 bases short, with 21 bases between. The CDR3 length is 15 residues. Germline V gene sequence: CDR1 SGHRS, CDR2 YFSETQ. The CDR3 loop is CASSGSGTRSGEQYF. CDR3 bases: TGCGCCAGCAGTGGGTCCGGGACAAGGAGTGGCGAGCAGTACTTC.

This clone has just one count. The chain has TRBV6-5 and TRBJ1-3; D unresolved. The CDR3 runs to 14 residues. Trimming shortened V by 6 bases and J by 9 bases, and 18 bases separated the two germline ends. Germline-derived CDR1 and CDR2 are MNHEY and SVGAGI. CDR3 sequence (DNA): TGTGCCAGCAGATCGGCCCGGGTTCCCGCCACCATATATTTT. Protein sequence: CASRSARVPATIYF.

V and J are TRBV5-4 and TRBJ1-3; the D gene is possibly TRBD1 (6 bases). This CDR3 comprises 14 residues. V shed 2 bases and J shed 6 bases, with 12 bases lying between them. Germline V CDR1 and CDR2: SGHNT, YYREEE (reference sequence). CDR3 residues: CASSLQGRENTIYF. The DNA of the CDR3 is TGTGCCAGCAGCTTACAGGGACGGGAAAACACCATATATTTT.

The V gene is TRBV14, the J gene TRBJ2-5, with D perhaps matching TRBD2 (5 bases). Germline assignment: CDR1 SGHDN and CDR2 FVKESK. Trimming left V 2 bases short and J 5 bases short, with 15 bases between. The CDR3 loop spans 15 amino acids. Written as DNA, the CDR3 is TGTGCCAGCAGCCAACGGGGTTCCCCCGTTGAGACCCAGTACTTC. It specifies CASSQRGSPVETQYF.

This chain connects TRBV6-5 to TRBJ1-4; D uncertain. V lost 6 bases and J 4 bases, leaving 6 bases between the germline ends. The CDR3 length is 12 residues. The V gene's germline CDR1 is MNHEY and CDR2 SVGAGI. This chain's CDR3 is CASSLGNEKLFF. As DNA, the CDR3 is TGTGCCAGCAGCCTCGGTAATGAAAAACTGTTTTTT.

This chain uses TRBV6-5 with TRBJ1-1; TRBD1 might be the D (6 bases). V lost 6 bases and J lost 4, with 12 bases in between. The CDR3 is made up of 13 amino acids. The germline V gene has CDR1 MNHEY and CDR2 SVGAGI. In DNA, the CDR3 is TGTGCCAGCAGGAGGGGGATGAGCACTGAAGCTTTCTTT. This translates into CASRRGMSTEAFF.

J is TRBJ2-7 and V is TRBV7-8, with a tentative D call TRBD1 (5 bases). V was pared by 0 bases and J by 7 bases, with 10 bases between. The CDR3 spans 13 residues. CDR1 is SGHVS and CDR2 is FQNEAQ in the germline V gene. The CDR3: CASSLAQGVEQYF. The DNA of the CDR3 is TGTGCCAGCAGCTTAGCGCAAGGGGTGGAGCAGTACTTC.

The V gene is TRBV19, the J gene TRBJ1-1, with 9 bases lining up with TRBD1. Germline V gives CDR1 LNHDA, CDR2 SQIVND (reference sequence). J gave up 6 bases and V 2 bases, and 7 bases lay outside the gene matches. The CDR3 runs 15 residues. This chain's CDR3 is CASSIYGDRAPEAFF. The DNA of the CDR3 is TGTGCCAGTAGTATATATGGGGACAGGGCCCCTGAAGCTTTCTTT.

The chain recombines TRBV20-1 with TRBJ2-1; D call uncertain. Germline-derived CDR1 and CDR2 are DFQATT and SNEGSKA (reference sequence). The CDR3 has 11 amino acids. V lost 4 bases to trimming and J lost 4 bases, with 5 bases between them. CDR3 DNA: TGCAGTGCTAAGCGATACAATGAGCAGTTCTTC. This codes for CSAKRYNEQFF.